This T cell receptor beta chain is from a study of blood T cell repertoires in COVID-19. In the study overall: T cells, B-cell-depleted T cells, or PBMCs supplied cDNA or gDNA.

Looked up from germline, CDR1 is PRHDT and CDR2 is FYEKMQ (reference sequence). The CDR3 is 16 residues long. V dropped 4 bases and J dropped 5; count of bases not matched to a gene: 5. TCRdb's table, derived via immunoSEQ multiplex PCR, lists solely in-frame clones and lacks some. The sample consists of roughly 230,000 clones, around 82% of them appearing once. The sample comprised PBMCs or T cells enriched from blood (not recorded which). The chain joins TRBV13 to TRBJ1-6; 10 positions agree with TRBD1. The sequence was collected from a man between 50 and 59 years old who had recovered from COVID-19. Written as DNA, the CDR3 is TGTGCCAGCAGCTCCCCGGGACAGGGGAATAATTCACCCCTCCACTTT. Encoded protein: CASSSPGQGNNSPLHF. Filled out from reference TRBV13 and TRBJ1-6, the complete variable domain reads AAGVIQSPRHLIKEKRETATLKCYPIPRHDTVYWYQQGPGQDPQFLISFYEKMQSDKGSIPDRFSAQQFSDYHSELNMSSLELGDSALYFCASSSPGQGNNSPLHFGNGTRLTVT.